This TCR beta chain was captured in a study of blood T cell repertoires in COVID-19. Study-level background: The United States, Italy and Spain provided the acute and convalescent COVID-19 samples. From T cells, B-cell-depleted T cells, or PBMCs came the material, which was cDNA or gDNA.

Original methodology: Amplified reference gene primers provided the basis for estimating nucleated cell counts. The protocol was immunoSEQ multiplex PCR, while the TCRdb copy is restricted to in-frame clones and leaves out a portion. That table is the source of V, J and clone size, and D and trimming were worked out from the DNA. The table includes about 15,000 clones, 76% detected once. The CDR3 runs to 17 residues. V trimming: 5 bases; J trimming: 2 bases; junction bases outside the gene matches: 7. Germline CDR1 reads SGHTA; CDR2 reads FQGTGA. This chain links TRBV7-3 with TRBJ2-2; the match to TRBD2 covers 11 bases. The specimen was peripheral blood. This TCR was recovered from a man aged 70-80 years with active or convalescent COVID-19. The CDR3 region is CASSPPGTSGNTGELFF. As DNA, the CDR3 is TGTGCCAGCAGCCCCCCGGGGACTAGCGGCAACACCGGGGAGCTGTTTTTT.